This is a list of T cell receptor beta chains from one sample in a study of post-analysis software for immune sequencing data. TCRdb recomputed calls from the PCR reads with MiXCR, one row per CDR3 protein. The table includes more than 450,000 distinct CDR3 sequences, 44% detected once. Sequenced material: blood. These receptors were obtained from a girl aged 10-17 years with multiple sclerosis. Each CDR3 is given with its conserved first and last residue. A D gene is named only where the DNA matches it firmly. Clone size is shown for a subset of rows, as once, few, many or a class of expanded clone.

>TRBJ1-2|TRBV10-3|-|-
CAATAQGKYGYTF
TGTGCCGCCACGGCCCAGGGAAAATATGGCTACACCTTC
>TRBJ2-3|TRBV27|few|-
CASMEDRSTDTQYF
TGTGCCAGCATGGAAGACAGGAGCACAGATACGCAGTATTTT
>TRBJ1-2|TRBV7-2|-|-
CASSLVPRRTLGGDYGYTF
TGTGCCAGCAGCTTAGTGCCGCGACGGACCTTGGGGGGGGACTATGGCTACACCTTC
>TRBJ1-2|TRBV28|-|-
CASRRQGYGYTF
TGTGCCAGCAGGAGGCAGGGGTATGGCTACACCTTC
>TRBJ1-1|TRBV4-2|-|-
CASSQEGTGFTEAFF
TGTGCCAGCAGCCAAGAGGGAACAGGGTTCACTGAAGCTTTCTTT
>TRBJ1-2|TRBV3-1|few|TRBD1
CASSSGTGSSSYGYTF
TGTGCCAGCAGCTCCGGGACAGGGAGCTCATCCTATGGCTACACCTTC
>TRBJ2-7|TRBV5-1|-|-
CASRESTYEQYF
TGCGCCAGCAGGGAATCCACCTACGAGCAGTACTTC
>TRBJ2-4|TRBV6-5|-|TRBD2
CASSYSGGFGNIQYF
TGTGCCAGCAGTTACTCGGGAGGGTTTGGTAACATTCAGTACTTC
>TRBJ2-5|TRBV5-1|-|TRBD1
CASSPNPGQGKGQTQYF
TGCGCCAGCAGCCCGAATCCGGGACAGGGCAAAGGACAGACCCAGTACTTC
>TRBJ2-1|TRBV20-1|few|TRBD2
CSARVTSGGNYNEQFF
TGCAGTGCTAGAGTTACTAGCGGGGGGAACTACAATGAGCAGTTCTTC
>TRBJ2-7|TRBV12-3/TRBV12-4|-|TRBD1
CASSLAQSGQGAYEQYF
TGTGCCAGCAGTTTAGCGCAATCGGGACAGGGGGCCTACGAGCAGTACTTC
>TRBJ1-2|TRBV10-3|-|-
CAISESQAQLYGYTF
TGTGCCATCAGTGAGTCGCAGGCCCAGCTATATGGCTACACCTTC
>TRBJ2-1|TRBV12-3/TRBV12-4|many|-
CASIPGLPSNEQFF
TGTGCCAGCATTCCGGGACTCCCCAGCAATGAGCAGTTCTTC
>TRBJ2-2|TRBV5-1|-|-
CASSWNSANTGELFF
TGCGCCAGCAGCTGGAACAGCGCGAACACCGGGGAGCTGTTTTTT
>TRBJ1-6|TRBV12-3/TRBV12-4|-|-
CASSLGTVYNSPLHF
TGTGCCAGCAGTTTGGGGACTGTTTATAATTCACCCCTCCACTTT
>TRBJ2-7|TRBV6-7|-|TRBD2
CASSYSKAMREGGEQYF
TGTGCCAGCAGTTACTCGAAGGCGATGCGGGAGGGAGGCGAGCAGTACTTC
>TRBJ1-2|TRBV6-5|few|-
CASSYGEFYGYTF
TGTGCCAGCAGTTACGGGGAATTCTATGGCTACACCTTC
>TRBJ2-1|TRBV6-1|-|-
CASRSTASSYNEQFF
TGTGCCAGCAGATCGACGGCTAGCTCCTACAATGAGCAGTTCTTC
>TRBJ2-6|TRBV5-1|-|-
CASSPGTSKGSGANVLTF
TGCGCCAGCAGCCCCGGGACATCGAAGGGCTCTGGGGCCAACGTCCTGACTTTC
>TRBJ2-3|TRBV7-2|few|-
CASSLWGGLITDTQYF
TGTGCCAGCAGCTTATGGGGAGGATTGATCACAGATACGCAGTATTTT
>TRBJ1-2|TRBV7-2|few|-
CASSLEGGLANYGYTF
TGTGCCAGCAGCTTAGAGGGGGGCTTAGCTAACTATGGCTACACCTTC
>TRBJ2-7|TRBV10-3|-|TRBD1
CAISGGTGTGGSYEQYF
TGTGCCATCAGTGGGGGGACTGGGACAGGGGGTTCCTACGAGCAGTACTTC
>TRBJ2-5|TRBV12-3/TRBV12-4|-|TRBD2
CASTDVAGAPPTQYF
TGTGCCAGCACCGACGTGGCGGGAGCCCCCCCCACCCAGTACTTC
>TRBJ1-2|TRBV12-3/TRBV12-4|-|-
CASSLEGSVYGYTF
TGTGCCAGCAGCCTGGAGGGATCTGTCTATGGCTACACCTTC
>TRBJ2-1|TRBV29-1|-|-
CSVETSLRYNGQFF
TGCAGCGTCGAGACCTCTTTACGATACAATGGGCAGTTCTTC
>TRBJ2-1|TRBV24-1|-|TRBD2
CATSDTSGRPSYNEQFF
TGTGCCACCAGTGATACTAGCGGGAGGCCCTCCTACAATGAGCAGTTCTTC
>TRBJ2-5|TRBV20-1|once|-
CSASTDAETQYF
TGCAGTGCTAGCACTGATGCAGAGACCCAGTACTTC
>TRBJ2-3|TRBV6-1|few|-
CASSPLPRSTDTQYF
TGTGCCAGCAGTCCGTTACCACGAAGCACAGATACGCAGTATTTT
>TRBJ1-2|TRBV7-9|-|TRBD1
CASSLLPGQGIHYGYTF
TGTGCCAGCAGCCTATTACCGGGACAGGGGATACACTATGGCTACACCTTC
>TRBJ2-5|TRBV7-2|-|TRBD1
CASSLAPSGQGRTQYF
TGTGCCAGCAGCTTAGCGCCATCGGGACAGGGAAGGACCCAGTACTTC
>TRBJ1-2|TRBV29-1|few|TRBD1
CSADRAGYGYTF
TGCAGCGCGGACAGGGCCGGCTATGGCTACACCTTC
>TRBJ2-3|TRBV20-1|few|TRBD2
CSARDRASGRADTQYF
TGCAGTGCTAGAGATCGGGCTAGCGGGAGGGCCGATACGCAGTATTTT
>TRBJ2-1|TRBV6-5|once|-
CASSYSSNSYNEQFF
TGTGCCAGCAGTTACTCGTCCAACTCCTACAATGAGCAGTTCTTC
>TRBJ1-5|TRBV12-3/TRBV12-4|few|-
CASSLVVPGNQPQHF
TGTGCCAGCAGTTTAGTCGTACCGGGCAATCAGCCCCAGCATTTT
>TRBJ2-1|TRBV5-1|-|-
CASSLHVRGNEQFF
TGCGCCAGCAGCTTGCACGTCCGGGGCAATGAGCAGTTCTTC
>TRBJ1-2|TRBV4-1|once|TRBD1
CASSVNRGDYGYTF
TGCGCCAGCAGCGTTAACAGGGGTGACTATGGCTACACCTTC
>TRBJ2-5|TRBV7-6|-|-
CASSRGGWETQYF
TGTGCCAGCAGCCGAGGTGGCTGGGAGACCCAGTACTTC